Listed here are 25 T cell receptor beta chains from one sample, sequenced in a study of blood T cell repertoires in COVID-19. Assay: immunoSEQ multiplex PCR; the TCRdb copy retains only in-frame clones and omits some. The sample shows about 130,000 clones, roughly four fifths of them seen only once. Specimen: peripheral blood. The receptors were gathered from a middle-aged man with active or convalescent COVID-19.

This chain connects TRBV7-9 to TRBJ1-1; 10 positions match TRBD1. The V segment lost 5 bases and the J segment 3 bases; nucleotides outside the gene matches: 3. Germline loops: CDR1 SEHNR, CDR2 FQNEAQ (reference sequence). The CDR3 runs 14 residues. The CDR3 is CASSDRGLHTEAFF. In DNA form, the CDR3 reads TGTGCCAGCAGCGACAGGGGGCTCCACACTGAAGCTTTCTTT.

This chain links TRBV6-6 with TRBJ1-5; 7 nucleotides agree with TRBD1. V dropped 7 bases and J dropped 4; count of bases not matched to a gene: 10. Germline assignment: CDR1 MNHNY and CDR2 SVGAGI (reference sequence). This CDR3 contains 15 residues. CDR3 amino acids: CASTYGRGPNQPQHF. Written as DNA, the CDR3 is TGTGCCAGCACCTACGGGAGGGGGCCAAATCAGCCCCAGCATTTT.

The rearrangement links TRBV6-2 or TRBV6-3 to TRBJ2-7; possible D gene TRBD1, 6 bases. V lost 2 bases to trimming and J lost 0 bases, with 11 bases between them. Germline CDR1 MNHEY, CDR2 SVGEGT. This CDR3 comprises 15 residues. CDR3 amino acids: CASSYLRQASYEQYF. CDR3 DNA: TGTGCCAGCAGTTACCTGCGACAGGCCTCCTACGAGCAGTACTTC.

The CDR3 region has the DNA TGTGCCAGCAGACGACCGACAGGGGAAAAACTGTTTTTT. This codes for CASRRPTGEKLFF. The rearrangement joins TRBV6-5 to TRBJ1-4, with 7 bases identical to TRBD1. Germline assignment: CDR1 MNHEY and CDR2 SVGAGI. The CDR3 covers 13 residues. V shed 6 bases, J shed 8 bases, and the junction held 6 bases outside the gene matches.

This sequence joins TRBV3-1 (or the pseudogene TRBV3-2) and TRBJ1-1; D is unresolved. The CDR3 is made up of 13 amino acids. Germline lookup yields CDR1 LGHDT and CDR2 YNNKEL (reference sequence). Trimming removed 4 bases from V and 1 base from J, with 7 bases in between. The CDR3 here is CASSRDKNTEAFF. The CDR3 DNA is TGTGCCAGCAGCCGCGACAAGAACACTGAAGCTTTCTTT.

The J gene is TRBJ2-2, the V gene TRBV7-9; D gene ambiguous. Between the trimmed V and J ends, which lost 6 bases and 3 bases, there was a span of 5 bases. Germline V lookup: CDR1 SEHNR, CDR2 FQNEAQ (reference sequence). The CDR3 runs to 12 residues. Here the CDR3 DNA reads TGTGCCAGCAGTAGAGACACCGGGGAGCTGTTTTTT. This translates into CASSRDTGELFF.

This chain connects TRBV29-1 to TRBJ2-3; D uncertain. The CDR3 runs to 12 residues. Germline values: CDR1 SQVTM, CDR2 ANQGSEA. Trimming removed 5 bases from V and 0 bases from J, with 6 bases in between. DNA of the CDR3: TGCAGCGTTTACTCTAGCACAGATACGCAGTATTTT. Translated, it gives CSVYSSTDTQYF.

V gene TRBV18 combines with J gene TRBJ2-3, with D perhaps TRBD1 (5 bases). Trimming pared 2 bases from V and 0 bases from J, leaving 21 bases between. The length of the CDR3 is 19 residues. Germline CDR1 reads KGHSH; CDR2 reads LQKENI. The chain's CDR3 is CASSPERQGALPSTDTQYF. In DNA, the CDR3 is TGTGCCAGCTCACCAGAGAGGCAGGGTGCTCTTCCTAGCACAGATACGCAGTATTTT.

The chain recombines TRBV6-5 with TRBJ1-1; no clear D. The V and J ends lost 2 bases and 5 bases respectively, with 9 bases between them. Germline loops: CDR1 MNHEY, CDR2 SVGAGI. This CDR3 has 13 amino acids. CDR3 sequence reads: CASSYDERTEAFF. CDR3 bases: TGTGCCAGCAGTTACGACGAGCGGACTGAAGCTTTCTTT.

This chain links TRBV19 with TRBJ1-5, with TRBD1 as a possible D gene (5 bases). The CDR3 is 14 amino acids. Germline V CDR1 and CDR2: LNHDA, SQIVND (reference sequence). Trimming took 3 bases from V and 6 from J, leaving 12 bases between them. In DNA form, the CDR3 reads TGTGCCAGTAGTATGGAGAGGAGGGGTCAGCCCCAGCATTTT. Residues: CASSMERRGQPQHF.

This chain uses TRBV9 with TRBJ1-1; TRBD1 aligns across 7 bases. After removal of 4 bases from V and 2 bases from J, the junction contained 5 bases not matched to a gene. CDR3 length: 14 residues. Per germline, CDR1 SGDLS and CDR2 YYNGEE. CDR3 protein: CASSSTGTNTEAFF. CDR3 nucleotides: TGTGCCAGCAGCTCGACAGGGACAAACACTGAAGCTTTCTTT.

This sequence joins TRBV6-5 and TRBJ1-6; TRBD1 is a possible D gene (6 bases). V was pared by 6 bases and J by 7 bases, with 10 bases between. The germline V gene encodes CDR1 MNHEY and CDR2 SVGAGI. The CDR3 covers 13 residues. CDR3 coding DNA: TGTGCCAGCAGGGACAGTTCCAATTCACCCCTCCACTTT. Translating gives CASRDSSNSPLHF.

This clone was detected only a few times. The chain links TRBV7-9 to TRBJ1-2, with D possibly matching TRBD1 (6 bases). The CDR3 loop spans 14 amino acids. The V gene lost 4 bases and the J gene lost 8 bases, with 17 bases spanning the gap. Looked up from germline, CDR1 is SEHNR and CDR2 is FQNEAQ (reference sequence). The DNA of the CDR3 is TGTGCCAGCAGCTCCGGCGGCACGGGGGGCGGCTACACCTTC. Its translation: CASSSGGTGGGYTF. Filled out from reference TRBV7-9 and TRBJ1-2, the complete variable domain reads DTGVSQNPRHKITKRGQNVTFRCDPISEHNRLYWYRQTLGQGPEFLTYFQNEAQLEKSRLLSDRFSAERPKGSFSTLEIQRTEQGDSAMYLCASSSGGTGGGYTFGSGTRLTVV.

The chain couples TRBV7-2 to TRBJ2-1, with D maybe TRBD2 (7 bases). Trimming removed 3 bases at V and 9 bases at J, with 12 bases between. Germline V CDR1 and CDR2: SGHTA, FQGNSA. CDR3 length: 13 residues. The CDR3 coding sequence is TGTGCCAGCAGCTTGGGGGGGCCGGTTGAGCAGTTCTTC. As protein: CASSLGGPVEQFF.

CDR3 bases: TGTGCCAGCAGTGCCCCCGCAGGGGGCTCAGATACGCAGTATTTT. Protein product: CASSAPAGGSDTQYF. This rearrangement joins TRBV6-1 to TRBJ2-3, with 8 bases fitting TRBD1. Germline CDR1 reads MNHNS; CDR2 reads SASEGT. The CDR3 runs 15 residues. V was clipped by 4 bases and J by 4 bases; unmatched bases: 7.

In nucleotides, the CDR3 is TGTGCCAGCAGTCGCGGGGGGCTTAGCACCACAGATACGCAGTATTTT. Protein sequence: CASSRGGLSTTDTQYF. The chain links TRBV6-6 to TRBJ2-3; 8 positions match TRBD2. V shed 5 bases and J 2 bases; nucleotides not matched to a gene: 9. Germline V gene lookup returns CDR1 MNHNY and CDR2 SVGAGI (reference sequence). The CDR3 has 16 residues.

Details on this clone: Sequence at one end of the junction differs from germline and may be a read error. The rearrangement joins TRBV15 to TRBJ2-2; D is perhaps TRBD1 (6 bases). The CDR3 runs 12 residues. Per the germline V gene, CDR1 is LNHNV and CDR2 is YYDKDF (reference sequence). In DNA, the CDR3 is TGTGCCACCAGCAGAGCGCAAGGGGGGCTGTTTTTT. It specifies CATSRAQGGLFF. Full variable domain (outside the CDR3, taken from reference TRBV15 and TRBJ2-2): DAMVIQNPRYQVTQFGKPVTLSCSQTLNHNVMYWYQQKSSQAPKLLFHYYDKDFNNEADTPDNFQSRRPNTSFCFLDIRSPGLGDTAMYLCATSRAQGGLFFGEGSRLTVL.

V usage is TRBV2 and J usage is TRBJ1-5, with 7 bases fitting TRBD1. Germline CDR1 and CDR2: SNHLY and FYNNEI. The length of the CDR3 is 14 residues. The junction had 5 bases not matched to a gene; V was cut back by 6 bases and J by 3 bases. The CDR3 spells CASSRTGDNQPQHF. The DNA of the CDR3 is TGTGCCAGCAGCCGTACAGGGGACAATCAGCCCCAGCATTTT. The complete variable domain, with remaining parts taken from reference TRBV2 and TRBJ1-5, reads EPEVTQTPSHQVTQMGQEVILRCVPISNHLYFYWYRQILGQKVEFLVSFYNNEISEKSEIFDDQFSVERPDGSNFTLKIRSTKLEDSAMYFCASSRTGDNQPQHFGDGTRLSIL.

The chain uses TRBV7-9 and TRBJ2-3, with 9 nucleotides matching TRBD1. With 5 bases clipped from V and 4 bases from J, the junction kept 7 bases outside the gene matches. Germline V lookup: CDR1 SEHNR, CDR2 FQNEAQ (reference sequence). The CDR3 is 15 amino acids. CDR3 amino acids: CASSADRGGPDTQYF. The CDR3 DNA reads TGTGCCAGCAGCGCGGACAGGGGAGGTCCAGATACGCAGTATTTT.

This clone has just one count. The chain joins TRBV2 to TRBJ2-1, with 8 bases that match TRBD2. The CDR3 loop spans 14 amino acids. J gave up 3 bases and V 6 bases, and 4 bases lay outside the gene matches. The germline gives CDR1 SNHLY, CDR2 FYNNEI. CDR3 sequence reads: CASSSGGFYNEQFF. CDR3 in DNA: TGTGCCAGCAGCAGCGGGGGTTTCTACAATGAGCAGTTCTTC.

The chain carries TRBV12-3 or TRBV12-4 and TRBJ2-1, with TRBD1 matching over 7 bases. With 11 bases clipped from V and 5 bases from J, the junction kept 9 bases outside the gene matches. The CDR3 consists of 13 residues. The CDR3 is CACFRGPHNEQFF. The DNA of the CDR3 is TGTGCCTGCTTTAGGGGGCCCCACAATGAGCAGTTCTTC.

V is TRBV6-6 and J is TRBJ2-2; the D gene is possibly TRBD1 (6 bases). The V and J ends lost 5 bases and 0 bases respectively, with 16 bases between them. The CDR3 spans 17 residues. Germline CDR1 is MNHNY and CDR2 is SVGAGI (reference sequence). The CDR3 DNA is TGTGCCAGCAGTCGAACGCCGGGACACTCGAACACCGGGGAGCTGTTTTTT. This gives the protein CASSRTPGHSNTGELFF.

In this sample, this clone turned up a few times. It may be a read error: a sequence one base away is much more abundant. The J gene is TRBJ1-1, the V gene TRBV3-1 (or the pseudogene TRBV3-2), with D hard to call. V lost 2 bases and J 1 base, leaving 5 bases between the germline ends. The CDR3 is 13 amino acids. Germline V CDR1 and CDR2: LGHDT, YNNKEL (reference sequence). The CDR3 here is CASSQFKNTEAFF. As DNA, the CDR3 is TGTGCCAGCAGCCAATTCAAGAACACTGAAGCTTTCTTT.

The chain recombines TRBV10-2 with TRBJ1-1; D gene ambiguous. This CDR3 comprises 14 residues. Trimming stripped 8 bases from V and 0 bases from J, with 13 bases between. CDR1 WSHSY and CDR2 SAAADI come from the germline V gene. This CDR3 reads CASGPVLMNTEAFF. The CDR3 DNA reads TGCGCCAGCGGGCCGGTCCTCATGAACACTGAAGCTTTCTTT.

Comment on this clone: This CDR3 is also generated by other DNA sequences in the sample. The V gene is TRBV5-1, the J gene TRBJ1-1; D unclear. Per the germline V gene, CDR1 is SGHRS and CDR2 is YFSETQ. The length of the CDR3 is 14 residues. The germline V and J ends were trimmed by 2 bases and 1 base, with 9 bases remaining between them. CDR3 residues: CASSLQGGNTEAFF. DNA of the CDR3: TGCGCCAGCAGCTTACAAGGCGGGAACACTGAAGCTTTCTTT.